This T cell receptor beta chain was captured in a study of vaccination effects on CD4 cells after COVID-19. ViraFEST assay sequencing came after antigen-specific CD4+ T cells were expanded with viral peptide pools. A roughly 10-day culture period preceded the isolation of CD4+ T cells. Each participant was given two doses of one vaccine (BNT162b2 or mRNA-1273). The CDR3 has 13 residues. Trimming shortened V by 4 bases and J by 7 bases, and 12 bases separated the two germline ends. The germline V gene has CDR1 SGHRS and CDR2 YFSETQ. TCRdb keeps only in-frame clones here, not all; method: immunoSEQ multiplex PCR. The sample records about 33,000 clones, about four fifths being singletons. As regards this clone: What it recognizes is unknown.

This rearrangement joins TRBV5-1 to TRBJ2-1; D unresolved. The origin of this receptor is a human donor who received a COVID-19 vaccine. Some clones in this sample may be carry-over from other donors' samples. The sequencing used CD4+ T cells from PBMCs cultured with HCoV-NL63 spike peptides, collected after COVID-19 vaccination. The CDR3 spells CASSISWGNEQFF. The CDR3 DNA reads TGCGCCAGCAGCATTAGCTGGGGAAATGAGCAGTTCTTC.